Presented here are 32 T cell receptor beta chains from one specimen sequenced in a study of blood T cell repertoires in COVID-19. Sequencing was performed with immunoSEQ multiplex PCR; in TCRdb, only in-frame clones are kept and a portion is missing. The table lists around 170,000 clones, approximately 74% of them singletons. Sequenced sample: peripheral blood. The receptor set was obtained from a woman older than 75 with acute or convalescent COVID-19.

With regard to this clone: The junction shows a germline mismatch at one end, possibly a read error. The chain employs TRBV3-1 (or the pseudogene TRBV3-2) and TRBJ1-3, with TRBD1 as a possible D gene (5 bases). The germline V gene has CDR1 LGHDT and CDR2 YNNKEL (reference sequence). CDR3 length equals 16 residues. Here the CDR3 reads CASSQTTQGFGSTIYF. Written as DNA, the CDR3 is TGTGCCAGCAGCCAGACGACGCAGGGTTTTGGAAGCACCATATATTTT.

This clone has a handful of counts. The CDR3 is CASSLRSGRSTDTQYF. The CDR3 DNA is TGTGCCAGCAGCTTGAGGAGCGGGAGAAGCACAGATACGCAGTATTTT. The rearrangement joins TRBV7-3 to TRBJ2-3; 8 bases agree with TRBD2. The CDR3 runs to 16 residues. The V and J ends lost 3 bases and 0 bases, in that order; junction bases with no gene match: 5. CDR1 is SGHTA, CDR2 FQGTGA, per germline.

This chain joins TRBV28 and TRBJ2-7; 10 nucleotides line up with TRBD1. V lost 7 bases to trimming and J lost 4 bases; unmatched junction nucleotides: 13. The length of the CDR3 is 16 residues. Germline V gene sequence: CDR1 MDHEN, CDR2 SYDVKM. The chain's CDR3 is CASTPFWDRGKYEQYF. The CDR3 nucleotides are TGTGCCAGCACCCCTTTCTGGGACAGGGGTAAGTACGAGCAGTACTTC.

The gene calls are TRBV27 and TRBJ1-2; D is ambiguous. Germline lookup yields CDR1 MNHEY and CDR2 SMNVEV (reference sequence). The CDR3 is 15 amino acids. The V gene lost 2 bases and the J gene lost 10 bases, with 20 bases spanning the gap. The CDR3: CASSLGLGEGSVYTF. The DNA for the CDR3 is TGTGCCAGCAGTTTAGGGCTGGGCGAGGGCTCCGTCTACACCTTC.

The V call is TRBV7-9, the J call TRBJ2-1; 7 positions match TRBD1. Looked up from germline, CDR1 is SEHNR and CDR2 is FQNEAQ (reference sequence). The CDR3 length is 14 residues. J was trimmed by 7 bases and V by 4 bases; bases with no gene match: 7. Here the CDR3 reads CASSWALQGNEQFF. The CDR3 bases are TGTGCCAGCAGCTGGGCGTTACAGGGGAATGAGCAGTTCTTC.

The chain uses TRBV10-1 and TRBJ1-2; 7 bases are shared with TRBD1. CDR1 is WNHNN and CDR2 is SYGVQD in the germline V gene (reference sequence). The V segment lost 0 bases and the J segment 6 bases; nucleotides outside the gene matches: 1. This CDR3 comprises 13 residues. The CDR3 DNA reads as TGCGCCAGCAGTGAGTCCCAGGGGGATGGCTACACCTTC. This sequence encodes CASSESQGDGYTF.

This clone was counted a few times. The rearrangement joins TRBV24-1 to TRBJ1-2, with D maybe TRBD1 (6 bases). CDR1 and CDR2 from the germline V gene are KGHDR and SFDVKD. CDR3 length: 13 amino acids. V was pared by 7 bases and J by 3 bases, with 11 bases between. For the CDR3, the DNA is TGTGCCACCAGCGGACAGAACTACTATGGCTACACCTTC. Its protein is CATSGQNYYGYTF.

This clone was counted only a few times. The chain couples TRBV6-4 to TRBJ2-1; TRBD2 is a possible D gene (5 bases). The V and J ends lost 4 bases and 3 bases respectively, with 13 bases between them. Germline lookup yields CDR1 MRHNA and CDR2 SNTAGT. This CDR3 is built from 15 residues. In DNA, the CDR3 is TGTGCCAGCAGTGTCGAACTAGAGAACTACAATGAGCAGTTCTTC. Residues: CASSVELENYNEQFF.

J is TRBJ1-5 and V is TRBV15, with 7 bases matching TRBD1. The V gene end was trimmed by 4 bases and the J gene end by 7 bases; junction bases not matched to a gene: 7. Germline CDR1 is LNHNV and CDR2 is YYDKDF (reference sequence). The CDR3 has 14 residues. This chain's CDR3 is CATSTRDSWQPQHF. The CDR3 DNA is TGTGCCACCAGCACCCGGGACAGCTGGCAGCCCCAGCATTTT. Drawing the rest from reference TRBV15 and TRBJ1-5, the complete variable domain is DAMVIQNPRYQVTQFGKPVTLSCSQTLNHNVMYWYQQKSSQAPKLLFHYYDKDFNNEADTPDNFQSRRPNTSFCFLDIRSPGLGDTAMYLCATSTRDSWQPQHFGDGTRLSIL.

The chain has TRBV3-1 (or the pseudogene TRBV3-2) and TRBJ1-2; D is uncertain. Germline V gives CDR1 LGHDT, CDR2 YNNKEL (reference sequence). V was trimmed by 1 base and J by 1 base, leaving 10 bases between them. The CDR3 is 15 amino acids. The chain's CDR3 is CASSQVLTGNYGYTF. The CDR3 DNA follows: TGTGCCAGCAGCCAAGTTCTCACCGGTAACTATGGCTACACCTTC.

The rearrangement links TRBV3-1 (or the pseudogene TRBV3-2) to TRBJ2-1, with 8 nucleotides matching TRBD2. J was trimmed by 0 bases and V by 6 bases; bases with no gene match: 10. Germline CDR1 LGHDT, CDR2 YNNKEL (reference sequence). The CDR3 consists of 17 residues. Here the CDR3 reads CASSISTGGFSYNEQFF. In DNA, the CDR3 is TGTGCCAGCAGTATTTCGACGGGAGGGTTCTCCTACAATGAGCAGTTCTTC.

The chain joins TRBV5-1 to TRBJ2-1; D is perhaps TRBD1 (5 bases). This CDR3 comprises 16 residues. Trimming left V 4 bases short and J 10 bases short, with 24 bases between. Germline lookup yields CDR1 SGHRS and CDR2 YFSETQ. CDR3 residues: CASSVPFVGHKREQFF. The CDR3 DNA reads TGCGCCAGCAGCGTCCCTTTTGTGGGGCACAAACGAGAGCAGTTCTTC.

The chain combines TRBV27 with TRBJ2-1; maybe TRBD2 (5 bases). Per germline, CDR1 MNHEY and CDR2 SMNVEV (reference sequence). V lost 6 bases and J 7 bases, leaving 16 bases between the germline ends. The CDR3 consists of 14 residues. Here the CDR3 DNA reads TGTGCCAGCAGCGCCCCCCCGCTAGCAAATGAGCAGTTCTTC. Translated: CASSAPPLANEQFF.

This clone occurred many times. The gene calls are TRBV27 and TRBJ2-7; 12 bases match TRBD2. Trimming removed 3 bases from V and 6 bases from J; junction bases left unmatched: 9. This CDR3 has 16 residues. Per germline, CDR1 MNHEY and CDR2 SMNVEV (reference sequence). The CDR3, as DNA: TGTGCCAGCAGTTTCCTAGCGGGAGGGGGACCGGGCGAGCAGTACTTC. Amino acids: CASSFLAGGGPGEQYF.

J is TRBJ1-4 and V is TRBV10-3; tentative D call: TRBD1 (5 bases). Deletions cut 6 bases from V and 5 bases from J, with 10 bases between. In germline, CDR1 is ENHRY, CDR2 SYGVKD. The CDR3 length is 13 residues. This CDR3 reads CAIRDNRNEKLFF. In nucleotides, the CDR3 is TGTGCCATCAGGGACAATAGGAATGAAAAACTGTTTTTT.

The CDR3 sequence is CASSLGTGGTDEQYF. CDR3 sequence (DNA): TGTGCCAGCAGTTTAGGGACAGGGGGGACGGACGAGCAGTACTTC. The chain recombines TRBV28 with TRBJ2-7; 11 bases align to TRBD1. CDR3 length equals 15 residues. V shed 2 bases and J 5 bases; nucleotides not matched to a gene: 5. Germline V gene lookup returns CDR1 MDHEN and CDR2 SYDVKM.

The J gene is TRBJ2-7, the V gene TRBV4-3; 11 nucleotides agree with TRBD1. The CDR3 totals 15 residues. Trimming removed 1 base from V and 2 bases from J; junction bases left unmatched: 1. Germline-derived CDR1 and CDR2 are LGHNA and YSLEER. The CDR3 nucleotides read TGCGCCAGCAGCCAAGGGACAGGGGGCACCTACGAGCAGTACTTC. This sequence encodes CASSQGTGGTYEQYF.

This chain links TRBV10-3 with TRBJ1-1; D remains unclear. The CDR3 loop spans 13 amino acids. Germline V gives CDR1 ENHRY, CDR2 SYGVKD. Trimming took off 3 bases at V and 5 bases at J, with 10 bases between the two ends. The CDR3 DNA sequence: TGTGCCATCAGTGATGAGGAATGGACTGAAGCTTTCTTT. Protein product: CAISDEEWTEAFF.

V is TRBV19 and J is TRBJ1-1; possibly TRBD1 for D (6 bases). V gave up 7 bases and J gave up 4 bases, with 13 bases separating them. This CDR3 is built from 13 residues. The germline V gene encodes CDR1 LNHDA and CDR2 SQIVND (reference sequence). The CDR3 DNA reads TGTGCCAGTAACGGGGGGCTAGGCACTGAAGCTTTCTTT. Protein: CASNGGLGTEAFF.

The chain links TRBV5-1 to TRBJ2-5, with 10 nucleotides matching TRBD1. CDR3 length: 15 residues. Germline V gene sequence: CDR1 SGHRS, CDR2 YFSETQ. Trimming took 0 bases from V and 5 from J; bases not matched to a gene: 4. In DNA form, the CDR3 reads TGCGCCAGCAGCTTGGAGACAGGGGGCCGGGAGACCCAGTACTTC. Its protein is CASSLETGGRETQYF.

This chain's CDR3 is CASSSRDRATGELFF. The CDR3 DNA reads TGTGCCAGCAGCTCCCGGGACAGGGCCACCGGGGAGCTGTTTTTT. The chain couples TRBV5-4 to TRBJ2-2, with 9 bases lining up with TRBD1. This CDR3 contains 15 residues. V shed 3 bases, J shed 4 bases, and the junction held 4 bases outside the gene matches. CDR1 is SGHNT and CDR2 is YYREEE in the germline V gene (reference sequence). Supplemented by reference TRBV5-4 and TRBJ2-2, the full variable domain reads ETGVTQSPTHLIKTRGQQVTLRCSSQSGHNTVSWYQQALGQGPQFIFQYYREEENGRGNFPPRFSGLQFPNYSSELNVNALELDDSALYLCASSSRDRATGELFFGEGSRLTVL.

The J gene is TRBJ1-6, the V gene TRBV2, with a weak D call TRBD1 (6 bases). With 7 bases removed from V and 8 bases from J, the gap between germline ends came to 15 bases. The CDR3 loop spans 14 amino acids. Germline V gene lookup returns CDR1 SNHLY and CDR2 FYNNEI. In DNA form, the CDR3 reads TGTGCCAGCAACAGACAGGAACCAGATTCACCCCTCCACTTT. Its protein product is CASNRQEPDSPLHF.

This clone has only a few counts. The J gene is TRBJ2-7, the V gene TRBV7-9, with 7 bases matching TRBD2. Per the germline V gene, CDR1 is SEHNR and CDR2 is FQNEAQ (reference sequence). CDR3 size: 13 residues. The ends lost 5 bases at V and 6 bases at J; junction bases unmatched: 7. In DNA, the CDR3 is TGTGCCAGCAGCCCTGGGGGGGTTGGCGAGCAGTACTTC. It specifies CASSPGGVGEQYF. Variable domain in full (rest from reference TRBV7-9 and TRBJ2-7): DTGVSQNPRHKITKRGQNVTFRCDPISEHNRLYWYRQTLGQGPEFLTYFQNEAQLEKSRLLSDRFSAERPKGSFSTLEIQRTEQGDSAMYLCASSPGGVGEQYFGPGTRLTVT.

This chain's CDR3 is CASSGELNTEAFF. The CDR3 DNA is TGTGCCAGCAGCGGTGAGTTGAACACTGAAGCTTTCTTT. V and J are TRBV4-2 and TRBJ1-1, with D unresolved. V was shortened by 5 bases and J by 0 bases, with 7 bases between the two germline ends. The CDR3 has 13 residues. The germline gives CDR1 LGHNA, CDR2 YNFKEQ.

This clone has just a few counts. The chain combines TRBV9 with TRBJ2-2; D possibly corresponds to TRBD2 (5 bases). With 6 bases removed from V and 5 bases from J, the gap between germline ends came to 14 bases. CDR3 length equals 14 residues. From germline, CDR1 is SGDLS and CDR2 YYNGEE. This CDR3 reads CASKVGVSTGELFF. In nucleotides, the CDR3 is TGTGCCAGCAAAGTGGGAGTATCGACCGGGGAGCTGTTTTTT.

This clone has more than one count but fewer than ten. V and J are TRBV7-8 and TRBJ1-2; D is perhaps TRBD1 (6 bases). CDR3 length equals 16 residues. Germline CDR1 SGHVS, CDR2 FQNEAQ. The V end was cut by 1 base, the J end by 4 bases, with 16 bases between. CDR3 amino acids: CASSLVPQGNIYGYTF. In nucleotides, the CDR3 is TGTGCCAGCAGCTTAGTTCCCCAGGGGAATATCTATGGCTACACCTTC.

The chain links TRBV5-4 to TRBJ2-1; D is unresolved. V was clipped by 4 bases and J by 4 bases, with 9 bases between them. The CDR3 has 13 amino acids. Germline CDR1 reads SGHNT; CDR2 reads YYREEE (reference sequence). Here the CDR3 reads CASSLGVYNEQFF. Here the CDR3 DNA reads TGTGCCAGCAGCCTAGGAGTGTACAATGAGCAGTTCTTC.

The chain employs TRBV5-1 and TRBJ2-3; TRBD2 matches 12 bases. Looked up from germline, CDR1 is SGHRS and CDR2 is YFSETQ. J gave up 3 bases and V 5 bases, and 1 base lay outside the gene matches. This CDR3 contains 14 residues. The CDR3, as DNA: TGCGCCAGCAGGACTAGCGGGGGAACAGATACGCAGTATTTT. This gives the protein CASRTSGGTDTQYF.

The rearrangement uses TRBV3-1 (or the pseudogene TRBV3-2) and TRBJ2-7, with TRBD2 matching 16 bases. This CDR3 spans 19 amino acids. The trim removed 2 bases at V and 0 bases at J, leaving 7 bases unmatched. Germline CDR1 reads LGHDT; CDR2 reads YNNKEL (reference sequence). The CDR3: CASSQPGLAGGPNSYEQYF. CDR3 DNA sequence: TGTGCCAGCAGCCAACCGGGACTAGCGGGAGGGCCCAACTCCTACGAGCAGTACTTC.

The chain joins TRBV28 to TRBJ2-7; 8 nucleotides agree with TRBD1. CDR3 length: 12 residues. Germline values: CDR1 MDHEN, CDR2 SYDVKM. The J segment lost 6 bases and the V segment lost 6 bases, leaving 4 bases of the junction unmatched. In nucleotides, the CDR3 is TGTGCCAGCAGGGGACAGGTCGTCGAGCAGTACTTC. It encodes CASRGQVVEQYF.

This clone was found a few times. This sample includes further DNA sequences coding for the same CDR3. This sequence joins TRBV18 and TRBJ1-1; D is undetermined. V was shortened by 4 bases and J by 1 base, with 7 bases between the two germline ends. From germline, CDR1 is KGHSH and CDR2 LQKENI. This CDR3 region has 13 residues. CDR3 in amino acids: CASSRTANTEAFF. CDR3 nucleotides: TGTGCCAGCTCACGTACAGCGAACACTGAAGCTTTCTTT.

This chain joins TRBV30 and TRBJ1-4; 9 bases are shared with TRBD1. CDR3 length equals 17 residues. Germline values: CDR1 GTSNPN, CDR2 SVGIG (reference sequence). Trimming cost V 2 bases and J 3 bases; bases outside gene matches: 10. CDR3 sequence (DNA): TGTGCCTGGAGTTACGACAGGGGGTTCTTTGCTAATGAAAAACTGTTTTTT. Translated, it gives CAWSYDRGFFANEKLFF. The full variable domain, in which reference TRBV30 and TRBJ1-4 provide the parts outside the CDR3, is SQTIHQWPATLVQPVGSPLSLECTVEGTSNPNLYWYRQAAGRGLQLLFYSVGIGQISSEVPQNLSASRPQDRQFILSSKKLLLSDSGFYLCAWSYDRGFFANEKLFFGSGTQLSVL.